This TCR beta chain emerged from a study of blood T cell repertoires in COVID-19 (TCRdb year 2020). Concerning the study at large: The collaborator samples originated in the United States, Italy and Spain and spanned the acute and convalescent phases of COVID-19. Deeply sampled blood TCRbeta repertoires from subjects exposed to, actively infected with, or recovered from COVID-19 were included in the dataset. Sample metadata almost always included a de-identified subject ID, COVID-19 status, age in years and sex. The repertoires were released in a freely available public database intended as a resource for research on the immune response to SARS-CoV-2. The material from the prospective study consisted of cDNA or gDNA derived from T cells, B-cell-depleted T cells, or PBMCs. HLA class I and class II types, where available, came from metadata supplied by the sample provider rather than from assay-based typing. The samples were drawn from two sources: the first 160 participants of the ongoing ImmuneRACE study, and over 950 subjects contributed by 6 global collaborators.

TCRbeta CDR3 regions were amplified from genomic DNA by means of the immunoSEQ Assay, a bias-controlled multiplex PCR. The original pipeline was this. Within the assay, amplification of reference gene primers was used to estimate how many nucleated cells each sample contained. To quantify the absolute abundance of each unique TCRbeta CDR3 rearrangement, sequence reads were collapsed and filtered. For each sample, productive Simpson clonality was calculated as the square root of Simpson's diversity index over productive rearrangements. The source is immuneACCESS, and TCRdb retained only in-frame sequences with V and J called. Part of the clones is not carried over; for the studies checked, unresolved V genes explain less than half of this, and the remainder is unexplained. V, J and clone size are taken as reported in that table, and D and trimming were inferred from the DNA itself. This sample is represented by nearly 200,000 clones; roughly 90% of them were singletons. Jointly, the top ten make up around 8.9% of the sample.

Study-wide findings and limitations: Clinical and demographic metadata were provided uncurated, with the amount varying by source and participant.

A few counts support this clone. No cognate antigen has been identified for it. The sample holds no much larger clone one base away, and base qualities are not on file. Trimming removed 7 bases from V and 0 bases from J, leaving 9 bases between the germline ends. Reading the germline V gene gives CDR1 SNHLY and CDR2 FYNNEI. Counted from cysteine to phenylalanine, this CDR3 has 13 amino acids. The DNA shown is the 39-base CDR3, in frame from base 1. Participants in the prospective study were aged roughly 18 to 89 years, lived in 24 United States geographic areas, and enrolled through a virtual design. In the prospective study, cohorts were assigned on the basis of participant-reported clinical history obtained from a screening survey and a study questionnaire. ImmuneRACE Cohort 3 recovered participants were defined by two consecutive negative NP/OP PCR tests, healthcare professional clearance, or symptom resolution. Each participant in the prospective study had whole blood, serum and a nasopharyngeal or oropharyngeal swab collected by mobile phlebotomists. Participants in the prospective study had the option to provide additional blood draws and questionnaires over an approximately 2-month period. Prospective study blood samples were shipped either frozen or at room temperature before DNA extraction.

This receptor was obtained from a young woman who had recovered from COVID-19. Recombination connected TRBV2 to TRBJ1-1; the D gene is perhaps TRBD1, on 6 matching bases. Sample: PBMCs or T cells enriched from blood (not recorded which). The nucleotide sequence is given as TGTGCCAGCAATCAGGGGCTGAACACTGAAGCTTTCTTT. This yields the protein CASNQGLNTEAFF.